Listed here are 31 T cell receptor beta chains from one sample, sequenced in a study of CD8+ T cells in alopecia areata. Extraction of RNA preceded its reverse transcription into cDNA, which served as the sequencing template. This table comes from immunoSEQ multiplex PCR, and its TCRdb copy is limited to in-frame clones, with some not included. The table lists about 34,000 clones, roughly half of them singletons. Sequenced input: NKG2D-high CD8+ T cells sorted from blood. The receptors here all came from a human donor with alopecia areata.

The sample holds one count of this clone. This chain links TRBV7-9 with TRBJ2-7; D may match TRBD1 or TRBD2 (5 bases each). Germline CDR1 SEHNR, CDR2 FQNEAQ (reference sequence). CDR3 length: 16 residues. V shed 4 bases and J shed 2 bases, with 18 bases lying between them. This CDR3 reads CASSSFRDPAAYEQYF. The CDR3 nucleotides are TGTGCCAGCAGCTCTTTCCGGGACCCGGCGGCCTACGAGCAGTACTTC.

The rearrangement joins TRBV27 to TRBJ2-1, with 11 bases aligning to TRBD2. Germline CDR1 and CDR2: MNHEY and SMNVEV (reference sequence). Losses at the gene ends were 2 bases for V and 6 bases for J; bases not matched to a gene: 3. The CDR3 consists of 15 residues. CDR3 coding DNA: TGTGCCAGCAGTTTACTAGCGGGGGGTTCCAATGAGCAGTTCTTC. Translated, it gives CASSLLAGGSNEQFF.

This clone has only a few counts. This chain connects TRBV28 to TRBJ1-5; 7 bases are a match to TRBD1. Germline CDR1 and CDR2: MDHEN and SYDVKM. V lost 10 bases, J lost 2 bases, and 11 bases stayed unmatched. The CDR3 runs to 15 residues. The CDR3 DNA follows: TGTGCCACGATCGAACAGGGGAGGCGCAATCAGCCCCAGCATTTT. It codes for CATIEQGRRNQPQHF.

The genes are TRBV29-1 and TRBJ2-5; D remains unclear. Germline V gene sequence: CDR1 SQVTM, CDR2 ANQGSEA. The CDR3 sequence is 12 residues long. V was pared by 3 bases and J by 6 bases, with 11 bases between. The CDR3 loop reads CSVEGKMKTQYF. The CDR3 DNA is TGCAGCGTTGAGGGTAAAATGAAGACCCAGTACTTC.

This clone was recorded only once. The rearrangement joins TRBV9 to TRBJ2-5; TRBD1 agrees at 12 bases. This CDR3 spans 16 amino acids. Per germline, CDR1 SGDLS and CDR2 YYNGEE. J lost 5 bases, V lost 4 bases, and 9 bases had no gene match. CDR3 sequence (DNA): TGTGCCAGCAGCCCCGGGACAGGGGGCTTTTGGGAGACCCAGTACTTC. Protein product: CASSPGTGGFWETQYF.

This chain connects TRBV9 to TRBJ2-5; TRBD2 aligns across 10 bases. There are 19 residues in the CDR3. The J segment lost 2 bases and the V segment lost 3 bases, leaving 16 bases of the junction unmatched. In germline, CDR1 is SGDLS, CDR2 YYNGEE. CDR3 sequence: CASSGRLAGQPGSQETQYF. CDR3 nucleotides: TGTGCCAGCAGCGGAAGACTAGCGGGTCAACCCGGGAGTCAAGAGACCCAGTACTTC.

This clone turned up a few times. The gene calls are TRBV29-1 and TRBJ2-3; D is undetermined. This CDR3 comprises 10 residues. Per germline, CDR1 SQVTM and CDR2 ANQGSEA. The ends were cut back, 4 bases at V and 14 bases at J, with 13 bases in the middle. DNA of the CDR3: TGCAGCGTTGGGGGAACCCTGGGGTATTTT. Amino acids: CSVGGTLGYF.

This clone was detected once. V and J are TRBV28 and TRBJ2-1, with D tentatively TRBD1 (6 bases). Germline V gene data show CDR1 as MDHEN and CDR2 as SYDVKM. Trimming cost V 4 bases and J 8 bases, with 18 bases left between them. This CDR3 is 15 amino acids long. CDR3 loop: CASSSQGSSSDEQFF. In nucleotides, the CDR3 is TGTGCCAGCAGTTCCCAGGGGAGCAGTAGCGATGAGCAGTTCTTC.

The chain is built from TRBV2 and TRBJ1-2; 8 positions match TRBD1. The CDR3 is 12 amino acids. The germline V gene encodes CDR1 SNHLY and CDR2 FYNNEI. The ends lost 6 bases at V and 6 bases at J; junction bases unmatched: 3. CDR3 residues: CASRDRADGYTF. The CDR3 bases are TGTGCCAGCAGGGACAGGGCGGATGGCTACACCTTC.

This clone was seen more than once but under ten times. The chain couples TRBV4-2 to TRBJ2-1; TRBD2 matches at 9 bases. The CDR3 contains 15 residues. Germline V gene lookup returns CDR1 LGHNA and CDR2 YNFKEQ. V was pared by 4 bases and J by 5 bases, with 6 bases of the junction left unmatched. CDR3 in DNA: TGTGCCAGCAGCCTAACTAGCGGGCCGCACAATGAGCAGTTCTTC. Translation: CASSLTSGPHNEQFF.

V gene TRBV7-8 combines with J gene TRBJ1-5; D is unresolved. This CDR3 region has 15 residues. Trimming cost V 2 bases and J 3 bases, with 11 bases left between them. Germline CDR1 SGHVS, CDR2 FQNEAQ. Here the CDR3 DNA reads TGTGCCAGCAGCTTAATCGTGGCCGCCAATCAGCCCCAGCATTTT. Amino acid sequence: CASSLIVAANQPQHF.

The chain carries TRBV7-2 and TRBJ1-1, with unresolved D. Trimming removed 5 bases from V and 3 bases from J, with 16 bases in between. The CDR3 has 15 residues. Germline CDR1 is SGHTA and CDR2 is FQGNSA. The CDR3 spells CASSVRGDYDTEAFF. The CDR3 region has the DNA TGTGCCAGCAGCGTCCGGGGTGATTACGACACTGAAGCTTTCTTT.

CDR3 DNA sequence: TGTGCCAGCAGCTTAGCGGCAGGGGGCACAGATACGCAGTATTTT. Residues: CASSLAAGGTDTQYF. The chain recombines TRBV7-9 with TRBJ2-3; possibly TRBD1 for D (6 bases). The CDR3 covers 15 residues. V was clipped by 0 bases and J by 1 base, with 8 bases between them. The germline CDR1 and CDR2 sequences are SEHNR and FQNEAQ (reference sequence).

The chain carries TRBV28 and TRBJ2-1; D perhaps matches TRBD2 (5 bases). Per the germline V gene, CDR1 is MDHEN and CDR2 is SYDVKM. The V gene lost 6 bases and the J gene lost 7 bases, with 16 bases spanning the gap. The CDR3 contains 14 residues. As DNA, the CDR3 is TGTGCCAGCAGGGGTGGGAGCTCACTTAATGAGCAGTTCTTC. Its protein product is CASRGGSSLNEQFF.

A few counts support this clone. The V and J genes are TRBV19 and TRBJ1-1; D not certain. V gave up 3 bases and J gave up 1 base, with 9 bases separating them. The CDR3 covers 14 residues. Germline V lookup: CDR1 LNHDA, CDR2 SQIVND (reference sequence). CDR3: CASSIEEPNTEAFF. Here the CDR3 DNA reads TGTGCCAGTAGTATTGAGGAACCGAACACTGAAGCTTTCTTT.

This sequence joins TRBV21-1 and TRBJ1-2; the table's D call TRBD1 went unverified against the DNA. TRBV21-1 is a recognized pseudogene. The CDR3 is 14 residues long. The CDR3 here is CASIWTGDLYGYTF. The CDR3 DNA reads as TGTGCCAGCATCTGGACAGGGGACCTCTATGGCTACACCTTC.

The chain has TRBV7-9 and TRBJ2-5, with 11 nucleotides matching TRBD1. CDR3 length: 14 amino acids. From germline, CDR1 is SEHNR and CDR2 FQNEAQ (reference sequence). J was trimmed by 1 base and V by 5 bases; bases with no gene match: 0. DNA of the CDR3: TGTGCCAGCAGCGGGACAGGGGGCCAAGAGACCCAGTACTTC. As protein: CASSGTGGQETQYF.

This chain links TRBV13 with TRBJ1-1; a possible D gene is TRBD1 (5 bases). The CDR3 is 14 residues long. Germline loops: CDR1 PRHDT, CDR2 FYEKMQ (reference sequence). The V end was cut by 4 bases, the J end by 2 bases, with 11 bases between. The CDR3 DNA follows: TGTGCCAGCAGCTCAGGGACGGTAAACACTGAAGCTTTCTTT. It encodes CASSSGTVNTEAFF.

The rearrangement joins TRBV5-1 to TRBJ2-2, with TRBD1 as a possible D gene (6 bases). Trimming shortened V by 2 bases and J by 5 bases, and 16 bases separated the two germline ends. The length of the CDR3 is 16 residues. The germline CDR1 and CDR2 sequences are SGHRS and YFSETQ. DNA of the CDR3: TGCGCCAGCAGCTTCGGACAGAATCAGGGAACCGGGGAGCTGTTTTTT. Its translation is CASSFGQNQGTGELFF.

V and J are TRBV28 and TRBJ1-6; D ambiguous. The CDR3 is made up of 14 amino acids. CDR1 and CDR2 (germline): MDHEN, SYDVKM. V lost 7 bases and J lost 8, with 15 bases in between. The CDR3 loop reads CASTRRGWDSPLHF. The CDR3 coding sequence is TGTGCCAGCACCCGCCGGGGATGGGATTCACCCCTCCACTTT.

This clone was detected a few times. CDR3 DNA sequence: TGTGCCATCGGGGACCGCATTTACGAGCAGTACTTC. This sequence encodes CAIGDRIYEQYF. V gene TRBV10-3 combines with J gene TRBJ2-7; perhaps D is TRBD1 or TRBD2 (5 bases each). With 8 bases removed from V and 4 bases from J, the gap between germline ends came to 12 bases. The CDR3 contains 12 residues. In germline, CDR1 is ENHRY, CDR2 SYGVKD.

This chain uses TRBV5-1 with TRBJ2-7; D may be TRBD1 or TRBD2 (5 bases each). The CDR3 contains 14 residues. Trimming removed 2 bases at V and 4 bases at J, with 13 bases between. Germline CDR1 is SGHRS and CDR2 is YFSETQ. CDR3 coding DNA: TGCGCCAGCAGCTTCGAGGGGTCGAGATACGAGCAGTACTTC. The encoded protein is CASSFEGSRYEQYF.

The gene calls are TRBV11-2 and TRBJ2-7; D is undetermined. V was pared by 3 bases and J by 3 bases, with 9 bases between. The CDR3 contains 13 residues. Germline V gives CDR1 SGHAT, CDR2 FQNNGV. The CDR3 loop is CASSLVSRYEQYF. CDR3 bases: TGTGCCAGCAGCTTGGTTTCCCGCTACGAGCAGTACTTC.

The chain combines TRBV7-9 with TRBJ2-3; possibly TRBD1 or TRBD2 for D (5 bases each). The CDR3 has 17 residues. Trimming removed 4 bases from V and 0 bases from J, with 17 bases in between. Germline loops: CDR1 SEHNR, CDR2 FQNEAQ (reference sequence). The CDR3 spells CASSSEFLGDSTDTQYF. CDR3 DNA: TGTGCCAGCAGCTCCGAATTCTTGGGGGATAGCACAGATACGCAGTATTTT.

This clone has just a few counts. The V call is TRBV29-1, the J call TRBJ1-1; D is perhaps TRBD1 (5 bases). Germline V gene data show CDR1 as SQVTM and CDR2 as ANQGSEA. The CDR3 is 15 residues long. V lost 4 bases, J lost 1 base, and 16 bases lay in between. CDR3 residues: CSVVRAPGPNTEAFF. The CDR3 DNA reads TGCAGCGTTGTCAGGGCCCCAGGGCCGAACACTGAAGCTTTCTTT.

This clone was recorded many times. V and J are TRBV27 and TRBJ2-2, with D uncertain. With 0 bases removed from V and 5 bases from J, the gap between germline ends came to 10 bases. This CDR3 contains 15 residues. Germline loops: CDR1 MNHEY, CDR2 SMNVEV (reference sequence). The chain's CDR3 is CASSLSIGFTGELFF. In nucleotides, the CDR3 is TGTGCCAGCAGTTTATCAATCGGGTTTACCGGGGAGCTGTTTTTT.

The CDR3 region is CSGILGNYGYTF. The CDR3 bases are TGCAGCGGGATCCTAGGGAACTATGGCTACACCTTC. The V and J genes are TRBV29-1 and TRBJ1-2; no reliable D call. V was cut by 7 bases and J by 2 bases, with 11 bases left in between. The germline V gene has CDR1 SQVTM and CDR2 ANQGSEA. CDR3 length: 12 amino acids.

CDR3 DNA: TGTGCCAGCAGCTTCGGTAATCTCCAAGAGACCCAGTACTTC. It translates to CASSFGNLQETQYF. The chain links TRBV5-4 to TRBJ2-5, with unresolved D. V was clipped by 2 bases and J by 1 base, with 9 bases between them. The CDR3 runs to 14 residues. Per the germline V gene, CDR1 is SGHNT and CDR2 is YYREEE (reference sequence).

The J gene is TRBJ1-1, the V gene TRBV6-5, with D unresolved. Germline V gene data show CDR1 as MNHEY and CDR2 as SVGAGI. The CDR3 has 13 amino acids. V lost 2 bases to trimming and J lost 5 bases, with 9 bases between them. CDR3 loop: CASSYGPRTEAFF. As DNA, the CDR3 is TGTGCCAGCAGTTACGGACCTCGGACTGAAGCTTTCTTT.

This sequence joins TRBV18 and TRBJ2-1; no reliable D call. V lost 5 bases to trimming and J lost 5 bases, with 7 bases between them. Germline loops: CDR1 KGHSH, CDR2 LQKENI. The CDR3 consists of 12 residues. The CDR3 loop is CASSSPNNEQFF. CDR3 bases: TGTGCCAGCTCATCCCCAAACAATGAGCAGTTCTTC.

The gene calls are TRBV4-1 and TRBJ2-7, with D unresolved. Germline V CDR1 and CDR2: MGHRA, YSYEKL. The CDR3 covers 13 residues. V lost 4 bases and J 3 bases, leaving 10 bases between the germline ends. The CDR3 protein is CASSPTLGYEQYF. Written as DNA, the CDR3 is TGCGCCAGCAGCCCTACTTTGGGCTACGAGCAGTACTTC.